These 19 T cell receptor beta chains originate from one sample sequenced in a study of T-cell memory formation after mild COVID-19. TCRdb analysed the 5' RACE reads with MiXCR anew, one entry per CDR3 protein. Of more than 150,000 distinct CDR3 sequences in the sample, around 18% were seen once. Sequencing was carried out using PBMCs or a T cell subset sorted from them (not recorded which). Receptors originate from a man between 18 and 29 years old who had mild COVID-19 (a few samples of this study predate the infection). Cell type and time point are not known.

The J gene is TRBJ1-1, the V gene TRBV4-1; perhaps TRBD1 as D (5 bases). Germline lookup yields CDR1 MGHRA and CDR2 YSYEKL. Deletions cut 2 bases from V and 0 bases from J, with 25 bases between. The CDR3 consists of 20 residues. CDR3 bases: TGCGCCAGCAGCCAACCGCCCGAGGCACAGGCCGATCGCGTGAACACTGAAGCTTTCTTT. Its translation: CASSQPPEAQADRVNTEAFF.

The table lists this clonotype with a few counts. The chain employs TRBV6-6 and TRBJ1-6; the match to TRBD1 covers 9 bases. With V trimmed by 6 bases and J by 7 bases, 7 bases remained unmatched. The CDR3 sequence is 15 residues long. CDR1 and CDR2 (germline): MNHNY, SVGAGI (reference sequence). This CDR3 reads CASSPGQGTNSPLHF. CDR3 coding DNA: TGTGCCAGCAGCCCCGGACAGGGGACCAATTCACCCCTCCACTTT.

The genes are TRBV19 and TRBJ1-5; D possibly corresponds to TRBD1 (6 bases). The V gene lost 6 bases and the J gene lost 3 bases, with 15 bases spanning the gap. Per the germline V gene, CDR1 is LNHDA and CDR2 is SQIVND (reference sequence). The CDR3 has 15 residues. CDR3 amino acids: CASRAPGHHNQPQHF. DNA of the CDR3: TGTGCCAGTAGAGCCCCGGGACACCACAATCAGCCCCAGCATTTT.

The chain combines TRBV20-1 with TRBJ2-3; no firm D call. Germline CDR1 and CDR2: DFQATT and SNEGSKA (reference sequence). V shed 1 base and J shed 6 bases, with 14 bases lying between them. CDR3 length: 14 amino acids. The CDR3, as DNA: TGCAGTGCTAGAGCCTCCAGATTCGGCGATACGCAGTATTTT. It is translated as CSARASRFGDTQYF.

The chain recombines TRBV15 with TRBJ1-1; D is unresolved. With 3 bases removed from V and 2 bases from J, the gap between germline ends came to 10 bases. Germline CDR1 is LNHNV and CDR2 is YYDKDF (reference sequence). This CDR3 region has 14 residues. The CDR3 sequence is CATSSATGNTEAFF. CDR3 in DNA: TGTGCCACCAGCAGTGCGACCGGCAACACTGAAGCTTTCTTT.

The V gene is TRBV5-1, the J gene TRBJ2-2; 10 bases align to TRBD1. The V gene's germline CDR1 is SGHRS and CDR2 YFSETQ. This CDR3 comprises 16 residues. Trimming took 4 bases from V and 6 from J; bases not matched to a gene: 9. CDR3 amino acids: CASSLAGQGIAGELFF. CDR3 nucleotides: TGCGCCAGCAGCCTGGCGGGACAGGGGATTGCCGGGGAGCTGTTTTTT.

This clonotype has only a few counts. This CDR3 reads CASSRDRDANEKLFF. As DNA, the CDR3 is TGCGCCAGCAGCCGGGACAGGGACGCTAATGAAAAACTGTTTTTT. V is TRBV5-1 and J is TRBJ1-4, with 9 bases that match TRBD1. V gave up 4 bases and J gave up 3 bases; unmatched junction bases: 4. CDR1 is SGHRS and CDR2 is YFSETQ in the germline V gene. This CDR3 has 15 amino acids.

This clonotype was found a few times. CDR3: CASSLDYSAYEQYF. The CDR3 DNA sequence: TGTGCCAGCAGCTTAGATTACAGCGCCTACGAGCAGTACTTC. The chain combines TRBV7-2 with TRBJ2-7; D ambiguous. The V end lost 1 base, the J end lost 2 bases, and 9 bases lay between the germline ends. Per the germline V gene, CDR1 is SGHTA and CDR2 is FQGNSA. The CDR3 extends over 14 amino acids.

The chain couples TRBV5-1 to TRBJ2-5, with D perhaps assigned TRBD1 or TRBD2 (6 bases each). The germline gives CDR1 SGHRS, CDR2 YFSETQ. Trimming cost V 5 bases and J 2 bases, with 16 bases left between them. This CDR3 has 15 residues. The CDR3 DNA reads TGCGCCAGCAGGGGGGGCAGCAAACTTCAAGAGACCCAGTACTTC. Translation gives CASRGGSKLQETQYF.

CDR3 residues: CASSLGGVVQETQYF. In DNA, the CDR3 is TGTGCCAGCAGTTTAGGGGGGGTAGTCCAAGAGACCCAGTACTTC. This chain uses TRBV12-3 or TRBV12-4 with TRBJ2-5; D perhaps matches TRBD2 (6 bases). This CDR3 has 15 residues. With 1 base removed from V and 1 base from J, the gap between germline ends came to 10 bases.

This clonotype was found a few times. The V gene is TRBV7-2, the J gene TRBJ2-3; D possibly uses TRBD1 or TRBD2 (5 bases each). CDR1 is SGHTA and CDR2 is FQGNSA in the germline V gene. The ends were cut back, 5 bases at V and 4 bases at J, with 16 bases in the middle. CDR3 length equals 15 residues. The CDR3 sequence: CASSPGTFFPDTQYF. CDR3 DNA: TGTGCCAGCAGCCCAGGGACCTTCTTCCCAGATACGCAGTATTTT.

Here the CDR3 reads CSVGDSTDTQYF. For the CDR3, the DNA is TGCAGCGTTGGGGACTCTACAGATACGCAGTATTTT. The chain links TRBV29-1 to TRBJ2-3; weak D call: TRBD2 (6 bases). The CDR3 sequence is 12 residues long. With 4 bases removed from V and 3 bases from J, the gap between germline ends came to 8 bases. Germline-derived CDR1 and CDR2 are SQVTM and ANQGSEA.

This sequence joins TRBV7-3 and TRBJ2-1, with 7 bases matching TRBD2. CDR1 SGHTA and CDR2 FQGTGA come from the germline V gene. The CDR3 contains 15 residues. Trimming at V came to 5 bases and at J to 4 bases, leaving 8 bases not matched to a gene. In DNA form, the CDR3 reads TGTGCCAGCAGCCTGGGGGGGACTGATTACAATGAGCAGTTCTTC. It specifies CASSLGGTDYNEQFF.

The CDR3 DNA is TGTGCCAGCAGCTTGGAAGGGAGGGGATACGAGCAGTACTTC. Residues: CASSLEGRGYEQYF. The V call is TRBV5-5, the J call TRBJ2-7; 7 bases line up with TRBD2. V trimming: 0 bases; J trimming: 4 bases; junction bases outside the gene matches: 4. CDR1 and CDR2 from the germline V gene are SGHKS and YYEKEE (reference sequence). The CDR3 is 14 amino acids.

This clonotype was observed at least ten times. This CDR3 reads CASSPGLRGDQPQHF. The CDR3 nucleotides read TGTGCCAGCAGTCCGGGACTCAGGGGGGATCAGCCCCAGCATTTT. The chain joins TRBV6-2 or TRBV6-3 to TRBJ1-5; 7 nucleotides agree with TRBD1. The ends lost 5 bases at V and 5 bases at J; junction bases unmatched: 9. This CDR3 has 15 residues. The germline V gene encodes CDR1 MNHEY and CDR2 SVGEGT.

V is TRBV3-1 and J is TRBJ2-2; D possibly corresponds to TRBD2 (5 bases). V was shortened by 4 bases and J by 4 bases, with 10 bases between the two germline ends. This CDR3 has 14 amino acids. Germline V gene data show CDR1 as LGHDT and CDR2 as YNNKEL (reference sequence). CDR3 region: CASSPYSGTGELFF. The DNA of the CDR3 is TGTGCCAGCAGCCCTTACAGCGGCACCGGGGAGCTGTTTTTT.

V usage is TRBV18 and J usage is TRBJ1-6, with 7 bases fitting TRBD1. This CDR3 contains 15 residues. V lost 4 bases, J lost 10 bases, and 10 bases stayed unmatched. Germline loops: CDR1 KGHSH, CDR2 LQKENI. The CDR3 loop is CASSLSTGTRSPLHF. CDR3 in DNA: TGTGCCAGCTCACTCTCGACAGGGACTAGGTCACCCCTCCACTTT.

V gene TRBV20-1 combines with J gene TRBJ1-5; D is unclear. The CDR3 has 13 residues. Germline CDR1 DFQATT, CDR2 SNEGSKA (reference sequence). V dropped 3 bases and J dropped 3 bases, with 9 bases sitting between them. The CDR3 DNA reads TGCAGTGCTAGTGGGCGGCTCAATCAGCCCCAGCATTTT. This sequence encodes CSASGRLNQPQHF.

This clonotype appeared many times. This chain connects TRBV7-9 to TRBJ2-5; D uncertain. This CDR3 has 13 amino acids. The germline V gene has CDR1 SEHNR and CDR2 FQNEAQ (reference sequence). V was shortened by 5 bases and J by 4 bases, with 11 bases between the two germline ends. The CDR3 sequence is CASSPSLGETQYF. The CDR3 nucleotides read TGTGCCAGCAGCCCGTCTCTCGGAGAGACCCAGTACTTC.